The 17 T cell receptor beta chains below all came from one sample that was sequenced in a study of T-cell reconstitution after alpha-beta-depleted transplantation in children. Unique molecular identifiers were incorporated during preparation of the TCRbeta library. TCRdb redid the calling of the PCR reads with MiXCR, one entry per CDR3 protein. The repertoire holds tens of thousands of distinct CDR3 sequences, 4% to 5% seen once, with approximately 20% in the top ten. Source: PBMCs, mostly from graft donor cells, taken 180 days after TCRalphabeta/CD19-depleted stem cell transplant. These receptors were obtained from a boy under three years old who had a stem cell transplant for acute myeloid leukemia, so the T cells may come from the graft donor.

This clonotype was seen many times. CDR3 bases: TGTGCCAGCAGCTTGGCCTATGGGGGGGCCCCCACAGATACGCAGTATTTT. The encoded protein is CASSLAYGGAPTDTQYF. The chain links TRBV5-4 to TRBJ2-3; weak D call: TRBD2 (7 bases). The ends were cut back, 0 bases at V and 2 bases at J, with 16 bases in the middle. This CDR3 has 17 residues. Germline CDR1 and CDR2: SGHNT and YYREEE (reference sequence).

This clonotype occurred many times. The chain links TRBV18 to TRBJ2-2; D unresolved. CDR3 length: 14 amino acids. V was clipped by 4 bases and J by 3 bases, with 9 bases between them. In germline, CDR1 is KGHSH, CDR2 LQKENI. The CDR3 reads CASSRDMDTGELFF. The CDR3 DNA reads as TGTGCCAGCTCACGTGATATGGACACCGGGGAGCTGTTTTTT.

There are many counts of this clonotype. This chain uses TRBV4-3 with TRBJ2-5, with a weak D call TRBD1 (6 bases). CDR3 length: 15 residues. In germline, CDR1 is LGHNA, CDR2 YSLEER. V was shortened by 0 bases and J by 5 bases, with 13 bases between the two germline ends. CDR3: CASSQDDRPGETQYF. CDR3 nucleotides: TGCGCCAGCAGCCAAGACGACAGGCCGGGGGAGACCCAGTACTTC.

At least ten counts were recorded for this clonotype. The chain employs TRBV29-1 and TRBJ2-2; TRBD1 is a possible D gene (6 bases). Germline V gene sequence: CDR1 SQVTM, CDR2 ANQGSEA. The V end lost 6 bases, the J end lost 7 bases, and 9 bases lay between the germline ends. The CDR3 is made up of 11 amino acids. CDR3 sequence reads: CSVQGGGELFF. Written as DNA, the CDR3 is TGCAGCGTACAGGGTGGCGGGGAGCTGTTTTTT.

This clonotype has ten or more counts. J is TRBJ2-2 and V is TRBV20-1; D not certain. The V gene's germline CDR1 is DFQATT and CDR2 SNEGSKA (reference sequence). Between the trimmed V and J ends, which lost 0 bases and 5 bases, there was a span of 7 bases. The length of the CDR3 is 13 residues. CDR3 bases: TGCAGTGCTAGAGATCGAGGAACCGGGGAGCTGTTTTTT. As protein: CSARDRGTGELFF.

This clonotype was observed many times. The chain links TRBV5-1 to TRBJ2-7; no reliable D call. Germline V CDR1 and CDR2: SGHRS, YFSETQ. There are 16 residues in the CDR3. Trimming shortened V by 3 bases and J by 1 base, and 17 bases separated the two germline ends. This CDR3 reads CASSSACTDRSYEQYV. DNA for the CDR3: TGCGCCAGCAGCTCCGCATGCACGGACCGTTCCTACGAGCAGTACGTC.

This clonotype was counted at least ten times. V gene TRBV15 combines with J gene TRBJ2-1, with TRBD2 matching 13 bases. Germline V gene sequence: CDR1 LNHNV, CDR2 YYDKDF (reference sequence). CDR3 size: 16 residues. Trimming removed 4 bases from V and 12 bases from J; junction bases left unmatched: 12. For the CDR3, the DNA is TGTGCCACCAGCACAAGGACTAGCGGGGGCTTCCGGGTGCAGTTCTTC. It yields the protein CATSTRTSGGFRVQFF.

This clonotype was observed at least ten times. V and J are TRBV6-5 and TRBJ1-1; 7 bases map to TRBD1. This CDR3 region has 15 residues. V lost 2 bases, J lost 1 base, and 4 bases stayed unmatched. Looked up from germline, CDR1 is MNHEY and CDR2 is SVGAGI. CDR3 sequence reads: CASSYDRATNTEAFF. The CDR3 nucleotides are TGTGCCAGCAGTTACGACAGGGCCACGAACACTGAAGCTTTCTTT.

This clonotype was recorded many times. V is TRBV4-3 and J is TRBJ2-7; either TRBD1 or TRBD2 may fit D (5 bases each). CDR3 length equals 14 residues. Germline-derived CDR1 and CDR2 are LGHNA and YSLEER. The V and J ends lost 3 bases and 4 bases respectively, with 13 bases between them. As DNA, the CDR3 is TGCGCCAGCAGCCAGACGGGGACCACTTACGAGCAGTACTTC. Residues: CASSQTGTTYEQYF.

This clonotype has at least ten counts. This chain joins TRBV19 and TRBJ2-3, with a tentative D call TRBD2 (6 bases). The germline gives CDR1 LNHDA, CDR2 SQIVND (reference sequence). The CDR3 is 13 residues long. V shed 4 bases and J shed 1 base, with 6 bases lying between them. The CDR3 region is CASSRRGTDTQYF. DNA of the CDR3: TGTGCCAGTAGTAGGAGGGGCACAGATACGCAGTATTTT.

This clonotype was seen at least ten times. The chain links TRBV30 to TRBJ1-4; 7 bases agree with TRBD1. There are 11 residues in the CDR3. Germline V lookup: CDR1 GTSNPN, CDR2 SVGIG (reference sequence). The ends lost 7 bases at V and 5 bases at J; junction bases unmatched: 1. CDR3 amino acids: CASTGNEKLFF. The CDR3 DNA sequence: TGTGCCTCGACAGGGAATGAAAAACTGTTTTTT.

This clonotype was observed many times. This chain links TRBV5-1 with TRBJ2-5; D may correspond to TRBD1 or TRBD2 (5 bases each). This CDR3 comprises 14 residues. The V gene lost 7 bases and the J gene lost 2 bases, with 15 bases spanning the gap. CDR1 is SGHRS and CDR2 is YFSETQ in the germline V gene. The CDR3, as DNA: TGCGCCAGCCGGGACCGAAGTTCACAAGAGACCCAGTACTTC. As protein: CASRDRSSQETQYF.

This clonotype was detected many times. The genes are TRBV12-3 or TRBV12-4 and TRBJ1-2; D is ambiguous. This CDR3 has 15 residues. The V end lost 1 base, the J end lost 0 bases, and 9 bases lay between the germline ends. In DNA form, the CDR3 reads TGTGCCAGCAGTTTAGTTGACCGTTCTAACTATGGCTACACCTTC. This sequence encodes CASSLVDRSNYGYTF.

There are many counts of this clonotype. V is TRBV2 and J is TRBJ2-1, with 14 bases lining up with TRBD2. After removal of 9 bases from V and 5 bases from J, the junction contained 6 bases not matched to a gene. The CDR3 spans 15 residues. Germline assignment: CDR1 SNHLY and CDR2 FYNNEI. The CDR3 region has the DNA TGTGCCAGGAATGAGGGACTAGCGGGAGACAATGAGCAGTTCTTC. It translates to CARNEGLAGDNEQFF.

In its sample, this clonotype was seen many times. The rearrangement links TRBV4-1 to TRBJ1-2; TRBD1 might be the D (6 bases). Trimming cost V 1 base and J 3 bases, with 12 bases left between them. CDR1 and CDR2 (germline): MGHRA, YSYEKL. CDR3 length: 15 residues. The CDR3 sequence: CASSQGTGRYYGYTF. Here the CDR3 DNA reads TGCGCCAGCAGCCAAGGAACAGGGAGATACTATGGCTACACCTTC.

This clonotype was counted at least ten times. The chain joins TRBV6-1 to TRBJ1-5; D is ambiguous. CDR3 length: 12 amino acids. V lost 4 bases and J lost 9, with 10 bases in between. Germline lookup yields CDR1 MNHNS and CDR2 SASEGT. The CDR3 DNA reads TGTGCCAGCAGTGCGGGTGCAGGGCCCCAGCATTTT. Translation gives CASSAGAGPQHF.

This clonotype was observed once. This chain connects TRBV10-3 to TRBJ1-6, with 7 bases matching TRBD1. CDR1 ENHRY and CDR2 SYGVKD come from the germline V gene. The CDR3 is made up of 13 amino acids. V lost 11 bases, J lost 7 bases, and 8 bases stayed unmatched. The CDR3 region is CAVGCRGNSPLHF. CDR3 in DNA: TGTGCCGTGGGCTGCAGGGGGAATTCACCCCTCCACTTT.